This TCR beta chain came from a study of cytomegalovirus exposure and HLA in healthy donors. Study-level results: Cytomegalovirus-associated status was assigned to approximately 160 TCR beta chains. Equally common other TCR beta chains were less clonally expanded than HLA-associated ones, a later analysis found.

PCR used 60 Vbeta primers and 13 Jbeta primers. The table came from immunoSEQ multiplex PCR; TCRdb's copy has only in-frame clones and leaves some out. Found here are some 100,000 clones, 85% of them singletons; the top ten hold 3% to 5%. As to this clone: What it binds is not known.

This clonotype was sampled from a man between 25 and 39 years old in good health and CMV-seronegative. Sequenced: PBMCs.

CDR3 loop: CASSLEHRDSTYGYTF. The CDR3 region has the DNA TGTGCCAGCAGCTTGGAGCACAGGGATAGTACCTATGGCTACACCTTC. The chain combines TRBV5-6 with TRBJ1-2; tentative D call: TRBD1 (6 bases). Germline V CDR1 and CDR2: SGHDT, YYEEEE. The V end lost 0 bases, the J end lost 4 bases, and 16 bases lay between the germline ends. The CDR3 is 16 residues long.